This T cell receptor beta chain was recorded in a study of control samples from healthy donors and cancer patients. V was trimmed by 5 bases and J by 2 bases, leaving 15 bases between them. CDR3 size: 15 residues. CDR1 is SGHTA, CDR2 FQGNSA, per germline. Profiling relied on immunoSEQ multiplex PCR, and the TCRdb table lists in-frame clones only, not all of them. The repertoire holds 55,000 to 75,000 clones, with more than 75% as singletons. The sequenced sample consisted of PBMCs. The TCR originated in a woman in her 50s with head and neck cancer. The J gene is TRBJ1-2, the V gene TRBV7-2, with D perhaps matching TRBD1 (5 bases). Here the CDR3 reads CASSPRSGQNYGYTF. CDR3 sequence (DNA): TGTGCCAGCAGCCCAAGGTCGGGGCAGAACTATGGCTACACCTTC.